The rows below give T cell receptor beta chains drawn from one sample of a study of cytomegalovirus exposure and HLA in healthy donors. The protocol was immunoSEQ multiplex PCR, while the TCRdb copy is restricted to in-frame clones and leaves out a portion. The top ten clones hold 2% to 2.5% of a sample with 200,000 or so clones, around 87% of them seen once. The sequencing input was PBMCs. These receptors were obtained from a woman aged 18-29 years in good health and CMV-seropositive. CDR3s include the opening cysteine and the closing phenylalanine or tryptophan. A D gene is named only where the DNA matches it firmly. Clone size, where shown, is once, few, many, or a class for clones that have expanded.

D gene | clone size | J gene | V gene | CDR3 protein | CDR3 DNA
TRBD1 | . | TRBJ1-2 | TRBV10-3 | CAISRDRDFDGYTF | TGTGCCATCTCTAGGGACAGGGATTTTGATGGCTACACCTTC
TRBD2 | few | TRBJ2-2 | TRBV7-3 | CASSARLAVNTGELFF | TGTGCCAGCAGCGCGAGACTAGCTGTGAACACCGGGGAGCTGTTTTTT
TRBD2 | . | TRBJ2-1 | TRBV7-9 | CASSSNREANEQFF | TGTGCCAGCAGCTCCAACCGGGAGGCGAATGAGCAGTTCTTC
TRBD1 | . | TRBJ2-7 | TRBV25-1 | CASSGLDRGGHYEQYF | TGTGCCAGCAGTGGTCTGGACAGGGGAGGCCACTACGAGCAGTACTTC
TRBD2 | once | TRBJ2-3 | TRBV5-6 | CASSRLTSGSVDTQYF | TGTGCCAGCAGCCGACTAACTAGCGGGAGCGTCGATACGCAGTATTTT
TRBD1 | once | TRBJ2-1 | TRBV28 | CATQRQGSSYNEQFF | TGTGCCACCCAGAGACAGGGCAGCTCCTACAATGAGCAGTTCTTC
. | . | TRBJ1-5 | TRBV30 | CAWSPTGYSNQPQHF | TGTGCCTGGAGTCCAACAGGGTATAGCAATCAGCCCCAGCATTTT
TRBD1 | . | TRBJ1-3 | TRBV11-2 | CASSLDQGVFGNTIYF | TGTGCCAGCAGCTTAGATCAGGGGGTTTTTGGAAACACCATATATTTT
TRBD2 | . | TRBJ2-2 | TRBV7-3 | CASSYPGLAGPNTGELFF | TGTGCCAGCAGCTACCCAGGACTAGCGGGACCGAACACCGGGGAGCTGTTTTTT
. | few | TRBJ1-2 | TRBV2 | CASRTLAGADYGYTF | TGTGCCAGCAGGACGCTAGCAGGGGCCGACTATGGCTACACCTTC
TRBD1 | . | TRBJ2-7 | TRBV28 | CASSLGTGTPYEQYF | TGTGCCAGCAGTTTAGGGACAGGGACCCCCTACGAGCAGTACTTC
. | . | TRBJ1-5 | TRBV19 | CASSTKARQEGNQPQHF | TGTGCCAGTAGTACAAAAGCGAGGCAGGAGGGCAATCAGCCCCAGCATTTT
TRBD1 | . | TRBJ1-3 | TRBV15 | CATSRDLWTGSGNTIYF | TGTGCCACCAGCAGAGATCTCTGGACAGGCTCTGGAAACACCATATATTTT
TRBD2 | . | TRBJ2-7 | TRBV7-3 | CASSLEGTSAYEQYF | TGTGCCAGCAGCCTAGAAGGGACTAGCGCCTACGAGCAGTACTTC
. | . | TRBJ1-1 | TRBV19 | CASRGGSPEAFF | TGTGCCAGTAGGGGAGGGAGCCCTGAAGCTTTCTTT
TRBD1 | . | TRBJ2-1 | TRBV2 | CASSKTGGAGNEQFF | TGTGCCAGCAGTAAGACAGGGGGCGCGGGGAATGAGCAGTTCTTC
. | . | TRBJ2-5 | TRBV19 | CASSNSRGVQETQYF | TGTGCCAGTAGTAATAGCAGGGGGGTCCAAGAGACCCAGTACTTC
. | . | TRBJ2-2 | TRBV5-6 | CASSPEESTNTGELFF | TGTGCCAGCAGTCCGGAGGAATCAACGAACACCGGGGAGCTGTTTTTT
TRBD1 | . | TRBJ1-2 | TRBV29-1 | CSVPYRGDYTF | TGCAGCGTCCCCTACAGGGGCGACTACACCTTC
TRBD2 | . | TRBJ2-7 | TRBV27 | CASTSGGAIPYEQYF | TGTGCCAGCACCTCGGGGGGGGCTATCCCCTACGAGCAGTACTTC
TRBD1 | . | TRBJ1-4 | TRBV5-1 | CASSPASFLTGVREKLFF | TGCGCCAGCAGCCCAGCCAGTTTTCTAACAGGGGTACGGGAAAAACTGTTTTTT
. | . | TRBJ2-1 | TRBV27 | CASSPLDSYNEQFF | TGTGCCAGCAGTCCCCTGGACAGCTACAATGAGCAGTTCTTC
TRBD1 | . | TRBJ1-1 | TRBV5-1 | CASSLAGTGSTEAFF | TGCGCCAGCAGCTTGGCCGGGACAGGGAGTACTGAAGCTTTCTTT
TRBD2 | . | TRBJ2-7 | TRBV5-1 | CASSLGPSGRSIPYEQYF | TGCGCCAGCAGCTTGGGTCCTAGCGGGAGGAGTATCCCCTACGAGCAGTACTTC
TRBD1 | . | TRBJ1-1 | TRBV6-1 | CASSFRGVDTEAFF | TGTGCCAGCAGTTTCAGGGGGGTGGACACTGAAGCTTTCTTT
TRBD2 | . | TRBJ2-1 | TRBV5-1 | CASSQTRLAGVEQFF | TGCGCCAGCAGTCAAACCCGACTAGCGGGAGTAGAGCAGTTCTTC
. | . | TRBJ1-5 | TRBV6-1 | CASSEWEGAAQPQHF | TGTGCCAGCAGTGAATGGGAAGGGGCAGCTCAGCCCCAGCATTTT
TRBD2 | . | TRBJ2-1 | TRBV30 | CAWSVRRESNEQFF | TGTGCCTGGAGTGTACGGCGGGAGAGCAATGAGCAGTTCTTC
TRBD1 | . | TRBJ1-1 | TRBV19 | CASSADRGTEAFF | TGTGCCAGTAGTGCGGACAGGGGCACTGAAGCTTTCTTT
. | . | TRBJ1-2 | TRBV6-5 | CASSLSPQGTYGYTF | TGTGCCAGCAGTTTGTCTCCTCAAGGGACATATGGCTACACCTTC
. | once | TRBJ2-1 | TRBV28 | CASSSPGLGYNEQFF | TGTGCCAGCAGTTCCCCGGGTCTCGGCTACAATGAGCAGTTCTTC
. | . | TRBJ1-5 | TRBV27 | CASKRREEGYQPQHF | TGTGCCAGCAAGAGGCGTGAGGAGGGTTACCAGCCCCAGCATTTT
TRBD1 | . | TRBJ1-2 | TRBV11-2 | CASSLWGQGNYGYTF | TGTGCCAGCAGCTTATGGGGACAGGGTAACTATGGCTACACCTTC
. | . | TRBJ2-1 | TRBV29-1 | CSVEVLLASDYNEQFF | TGCAGCGTTGAAGTGCTCTTGGCATCCGACTACAATGAGCAGTTCTTC
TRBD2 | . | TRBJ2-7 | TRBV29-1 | CSVVGGRAAYEQYF | TGCAGCGTTGTTGGCGGGAGGGCCGCCTACGAGCAGTACTTC
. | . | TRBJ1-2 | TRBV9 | CASSVPGYGYTF | TGTGCCAGCAGCGTCCCGGGTTATGGCTACACCTTC
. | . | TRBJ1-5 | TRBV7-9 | CASSSTGNQPQHF | TGTGCCAGCAGCTCAACAGGGAATCAGCCCCAGCATTTT
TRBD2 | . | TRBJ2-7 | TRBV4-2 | CASSENSGSGYEQYF | TGTGCCAGCAGCGAAAATAGCGGGAGCGGGTACGAGCAGTACTTC
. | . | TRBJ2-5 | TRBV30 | CAWSVGLGDQETQYF | TGTGCCTGGAGTGTAGGGTTAGGGGACCAAGAGACCCAGTACTTC
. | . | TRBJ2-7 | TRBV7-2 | CASSQQGSTYEQYF | TGTGCCAGCAGCCAGCAGGGGTCAACCTACGAGCAGTACTTC
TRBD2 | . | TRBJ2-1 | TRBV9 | CASSFGRGSYNEQFF | TGTGCCAGCAGCTTTGGGAGGGGATCCTACAATGAGCAGTTCTTC
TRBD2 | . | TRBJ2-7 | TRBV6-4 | CASSDSSSTSGDPYEQYF | TGTGCCAGCAGTGACTCCTCCTCGACTAGCGGGGACCCCTACGAGCAGTACTTC
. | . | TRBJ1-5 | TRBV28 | CASSFGQTGNQPQHF | TGTGCCAGCAGTTTTGGGCAGACGGGCAATCAGCCCCAGCATTTT
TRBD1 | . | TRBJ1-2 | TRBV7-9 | CASSLAGQGDYGYTF | TGTGCCAGCAGCTTAGCAGGACAGGGGGACTATGGCTACACCTTC
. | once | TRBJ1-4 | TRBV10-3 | CATARQTNEKLFF | TGTGCCACCGCACGACAGACTAATGAAAAACTGTTTTTT
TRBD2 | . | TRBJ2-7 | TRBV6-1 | CASSGTGTSGRLVEQYF | TGTGCCAGCAGTGGAACCGGGACTAGCGGGAGGTTGGTCGAGCAGTACTTC